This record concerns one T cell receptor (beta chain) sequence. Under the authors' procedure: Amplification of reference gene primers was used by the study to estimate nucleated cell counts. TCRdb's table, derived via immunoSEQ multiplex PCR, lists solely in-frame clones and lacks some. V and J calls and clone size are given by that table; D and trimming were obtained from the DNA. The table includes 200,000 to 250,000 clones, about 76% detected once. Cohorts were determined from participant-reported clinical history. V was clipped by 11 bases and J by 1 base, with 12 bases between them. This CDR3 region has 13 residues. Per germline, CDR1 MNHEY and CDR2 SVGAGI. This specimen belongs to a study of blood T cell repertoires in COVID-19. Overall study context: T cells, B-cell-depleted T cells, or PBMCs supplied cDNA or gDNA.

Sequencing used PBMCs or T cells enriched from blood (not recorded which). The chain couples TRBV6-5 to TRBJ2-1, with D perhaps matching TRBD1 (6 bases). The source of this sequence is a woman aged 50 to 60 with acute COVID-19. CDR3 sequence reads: CAVGGRSYNEQFF. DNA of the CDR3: TGTGCCGTTGGGGGCCGGTCCTACAATGAGCAGTTCTTC.